The 22 T cell receptor beta chains listed next were all sequenced from one sample in a study of blood T cell repertoires in COVID-19. Sequencing used immunoSEQ multiplex PCR; TCRdb keeps in-frame clones, though not all of them. The table includes 110,000 or so clones, roughly 87% detected once. Source material: peripheral blood. These receptor sequences come from a man aged 45-60 years with acute or convalescent COVID-19.

This clone is a singleton in its sample. The chain couples TRBV9 to TRBJ2-1; maybe TRBD2 (5 bases). The CDR3 is 15 amino acids. CDR1 is SGDLS and CDR2 is YYNGEE in the germline V gene. V gave up 4 bases and J gave up 10 bases, with 21 bases separating them. The CDR3 DNA reads as TGTGCCAGCAGCTCCTGGACGAAAACGGCGGGCGAGCAGTTCTTC. Protein product: CASSSWTKTAGEQFF.

The V gene is TRBV25-1, the J gene TRBJ2-5, with a possible D match to TRBD1 (6 bases). The CDR3 length is 14 residues. The germline V gene has CDR1 MGHDK and CDR2 SYGVNS. The V end was cut by 8 bases, the J end by 2 bases, with 15 bases between. CDR3 loop: CASQIQGPQETQYF. The CDR3, as DNA: TGTGCCAGCCAAATACAGGGACCGCAAGAGACCCAGTACTTC. Complete variable domain (other parts from reference TRBV25-1 and TRBJ2-5): EADIYQTPRYLVIGTGKKITLECSQTMGHDKMYWYQQDPGMELHLIHYSYGVNSTEKGDLSSESTVSRIRTEHFPLTLESARPSHTSQYLCASQIQGPQETQYFGPGTRLLVL.

V usage is TRBV15 and J usage is TRBJ1-5; D gene unclear. Germline CDR1 reads LNHNV; CDR2 reads YYDKDF (reference sequence). The CDR3 contains 15 residues. Trimming pared 0 bases from V and 3 bases from J, leaving 9 bases between. This CDR3 is CATSRDRGNNQPQHF. For the CDR3, the DNA is TGTGCCACCAGCAGAGATCGAGGGAACAATCAGCCCCAGCATTTT.

The V and J genes are TRBV29-1 and TRBJ2-1; possible D gene TRBD2, 6 bases. CDR3 length: 14 residues. The ends were cut back, 3 bases at V and 0 bases at J, with 9 bases in the middle. Germline loops: CDR1 SQVTM, CDR2 ANQGSEA. CDR3 sequence reads: CSVELATSYNEQFF. The CDR3 DNA is TGCAGCGTTGAGCTAGCGACCTCCTACAATGAGCAGTTCTTC.

The J gene is TRBJ2-3, the V gene TRBV7-8; a weak D match, TRBD2 (6 bases). The length of the CDR3 is 16 residues. Per the germline V gene, CDR1 is SGHVS and CDR2 is FQNEAQ. Trimming removed 0 bases from V and 1 base from J, with 11 bases in between. CDR3 sequence: CASSLAGTFGTDTQYF. CDR3 nucleotides: TGTGCCAGCAGCTTAGCCGGGACTTTTGGCACAGATACGCAGTATTTT.

This sequence joins TRBV7-3 and TRBJ2-7; a weak D match, TRBD1 (6 bases). Germline-derived CDR1 and CDR2 are SGHTA and FQGTGA. Trimming stripped 5 bases from V and 4 bases from J, with 12 bases between. CDR3 length: 13 amino acids. CDR3 nucleotide sequence: TGTGCCAGCAGCCAGGACAGCTTTTACGAGCAGTACTTC. Its translation is CASSQDSFYEQYF.

V usage is TRBV9 and J usage is TRBJ1-5, with D tentatively TRBD1 (6 bases). Germline V gives CDR1 SGDLS, CDR2 YYNGEE. The ends were cut back, 3 bases at V and 4 bases at J, with 11 bases in the middle. This CDR3 is built from 14 residues. The CDR3 loop reads CASSEGGRNQPQHF. The CDR3 DNA reads TGTGCCAGCAGCGAAGGGGGACGGAATCAGCCCCAGCATTTT.

The chain carries TRBV27 and TRBJ1-1; D may be TRBD1 (5 bases). Trimming took 0 bases from V and 1 from J, leaving 9 bases between them. This CDR3 is 15 amino acids long. Germline V gene data show CDR1 as MNHEY and CDR2 as SMNVEV (reference sequence). The CDR3 sequence: CASSLSRGTNTEAFF. The CDR3 DNA sequence: TGTGCCAGCAGTTTATCTCGGGGGACGAACACTGAAGCTTTCTTT.

The genes are TRBV2 and TRBJ1-3; D is unclear. V shed 5 bases and J shed 4 bases, with 12 bases lying between them. From germline, CDR1 is SNHLY and CDR2 FYNNEI. The CDR3 is 14 residues long. Here the CDR3 DNA reads TGTGCCAGCAGTCCAATACCCGGGGGAAACACCATATATTTT. Protein sequence: CASSPIPGGNTIYF.

This rearrangement joins TRBV6-5 to TRBJ1-5; TRBD1 matches at 9 bases. The V gene's germline CDR1 is MNHEY and CDR2 SVGAGI. Trimming took 6 bases from V and 4 from J; bases not matched to a gene: 1. This CDR3 contains 13 residues. The CDR3 sequence is CASRDRGNQPQHF. CDR3 DNA sequence: TGTGCCAGCAGAGACAGGGGGAATCAGCCCCAGCATTTT.

The chain is built from TRBV27 and TRBJ2-4; D gene unclear. Trimming took 2 bases from V and 9 from J, leaving 14 bases between them. Germline V CDR1 and CDR2: MNHEY, SMNVEV (reference sequence). The CDR3 runs 14 residues. The chain's CDR3 is CASSLDRGIGIQYF. DNA of the CDR3: TGTGCCAGCAGTTTAGACCGCGGTATAGGCATTCAGTACTTC.

The chain has TRBV7-2 and TRBJ2-7; the D gene is possibly TRBD2 (6 bases). This CDR3 region has 14 residues. The V gene's germline CDR1 is SGHTA and CDR2 FQGNSA. V shed 6 bases and J shed 0 bases, with 12 bases lying between them. The CDR3 DNA sequence: TGTGCCAGCAGGGAGGGAGGACACTCCTACGAGCAGTACTTC. This encodes CASREGGHSYEQYF.

The rearrangement links TRBV9 to TRBJ2-7, with a possible D match to TRBD1 (5 bases). The CDR3 is made up of 14 amino acids. V was trimmed by 3 bases and J by 2 bases, leaving 12 bases between them. Looked up from germline, CDR1 is SGDLS and CDR2 is YYNGEE. The CDR3: CASSASRTTYEQYF. In DNA form, the CDR3 reads TGTGCCAGCAGCGCGTCCCGGACAACCTACGAGCAGTACTTC.

This chain uses TRBV9 with TRBJ2-7; 11 positions match TRBD2. This CDR3 comprises 16 residues. The germline CDR1 and CDR2 sequences are SGDLS and YYNGEE. Trimming took 0 bases from V and 4 from J; bases not matched to a gene: 6. CDR3 bases: TGTGCCAGCAGCGTAGGTACTAGCGGGAGAACGTACGAGCAGTACTTC. This codes for CASSVGTSGRTYEQYF.

The chain combines TRBV4-1 with TRBJ2-1, with a possible D match to TRBD2 (6 bases). The V end was cut by 4 bases, the J end by 2 bases, with 12 bases between. The CDR3 spans 15 residues. Germline CDR1 and CDR2: MGHRA and YSYEKL. For the CDR3, the DNA is TGCGCCAGCAGCCCCGGTAGCGGAACCTACAATGAGCAGTTCTTC. Amino acid sequence: CASSPGSGTYNEQFF.

This clone came up a few times. This chain links TRBV9 with TRBJ1-3, with D possibly being TRBD1 (6 bases). The CDR3 totals 16 residues. In germline, CDR1 is SGDLS, CDR2 YYNGEE. The V gene lost 4 bases and the J gene lost 0 bases, with 14 bases spanning the gap. For the CDR3, the DNA is TGTGCCAGCAGCATACTTGGACAGATCTCTGGAAACACCATATATTTT. Its translation: CASSILGQISGNTIYF.

This chain links TRBV29-1 with TRBJ2-7; TRBD2 matches at 14 bases. CDR1 and CDR2 from the germline V gene are SQVTM and ANQGSEA. The V and J ends lost 7 bases and 6 bases, in that order; junction bases with no gene match: 11. The CDR3 loop spans 15 amino acids. CDR3 loop: CSGRLAGGPGAEQYF. The DNA for the CDR3 is TGCAGCGGCCGACTAGCGGGAGGGCCGGGGGCCGAGCAGTACTTC.

The V gene is TRBV6-5, the J gene TRBJ1-5, with 9 bases that match TRBD1. The CDR3 runs to 15 residues. Germline V CDR1 and CDR2: MNHEY, SVGAGI. Losses at the gene ends were 5 bases for V and 0 bases for J; bases not matched to a gene: 2. CDR3 sequence: CASSRQGDSNQPQHF. As DNA, the CDR3 is TGTGCCAGCAGTCGACAGGGGGATAGCAATCAGCCCCAGCATTTT.

This chain connects TRBV10-3 to TRBJ1-2, with 7 bases identical to TRBD1. Germline V gene lookup returns CDR1 ENHRY and CDR2 SYGVKD. This CDR3 comprises 14 residues. Trimming at V came to 5 bases and at J to 5 bases, leaving 8 bases not matched to a gene. The CDR3 nucleotides read TGTGCCATCAGTACAGGGGCCTCCCGGTATGGCTACACCTTC. This gives the protein CAISTGASRYGYTF.

The chain recombines TRBV11-1 with TRBJ1-5, with a weak D call TRBD1 (5 bases). V lost 4 bases to trimming and J lost 5 bases, with 9 bases between them. CDR1 SGHAT and CDR2 FQDESV come from the germline V gene (reference sequence). The CDR3 length is 13 residues. CDR3 protein: CASSWGEHQPQHF. The CDR3 DNA is TGTGCCAGCAGCTGGGGGGAGCATCAGCCCCAGCATTTT. Looking up the rest from reference TRBV11-1 and TRBJ1-5 gives the full variable domain: EAEVAQSPRYKITEKSQAVAFWCDPISGHATLYWYRQILGQGPELLVQFQDESVVDDSQLPKDRFSAERLKGVDSTLKIQPAELGDSAMYLCASSWGEHQPQHFGDGTRLSIL.

The genes are TRBV7-9 and TRBJ2-2; D is perhaps TRBD1 (5 bases). CDR1 is SEHNR and CDR2 is FQNEAQ in the germline V gene (reference sequence). V lost 5 bases and J 1 base, leaving 11 bases between the germline ends. This CDR3 comprises 15 residues. The CDR3 here is CASSLTTGNTGELFF. In DNA, the CDR3 is TGTGCCAGCAGCCTAACCACAGGGAACACCGGGGAGCTGTTTTTT.

The chain has TRBV4-1 and TRBJ2-1; 9 bases fit TRBD2. Germline lookup yields CDR1 MGHRA and CDR2 YSYEKL. J lost 4 bases, V lost 2 bases, and 6 bases had no gene match. The CDR3 covers 16 residues. CDR3 DNA sequence: TGCGCCAGCAGCCAAAAGGACAGCGGGGGGTACAATGAGCAGTTCTTC. Amino acids: CASSQKDSGGYNEQFF.